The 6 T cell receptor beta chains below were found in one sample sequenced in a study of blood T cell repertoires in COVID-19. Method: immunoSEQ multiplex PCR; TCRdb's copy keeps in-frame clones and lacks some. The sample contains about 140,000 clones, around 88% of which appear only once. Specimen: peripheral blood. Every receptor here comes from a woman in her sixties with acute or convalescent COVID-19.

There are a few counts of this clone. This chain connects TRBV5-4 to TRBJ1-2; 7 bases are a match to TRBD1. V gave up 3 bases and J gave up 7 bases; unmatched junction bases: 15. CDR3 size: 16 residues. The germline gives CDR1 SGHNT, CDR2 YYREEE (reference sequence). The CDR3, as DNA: TGTGCCAGCAGCTCAACGACCACCTATCAGGGGGGTGGCTACACCTTC. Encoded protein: CASSSTTTYQGGGYTF.

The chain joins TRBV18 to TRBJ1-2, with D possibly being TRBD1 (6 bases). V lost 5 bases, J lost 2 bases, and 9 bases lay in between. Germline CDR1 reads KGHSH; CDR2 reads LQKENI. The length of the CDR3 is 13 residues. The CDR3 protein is CASSSDSNYGYTF. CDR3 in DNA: TGTGCCAGCTCATCGGACAGCAACTATGGCTACACCTTC.

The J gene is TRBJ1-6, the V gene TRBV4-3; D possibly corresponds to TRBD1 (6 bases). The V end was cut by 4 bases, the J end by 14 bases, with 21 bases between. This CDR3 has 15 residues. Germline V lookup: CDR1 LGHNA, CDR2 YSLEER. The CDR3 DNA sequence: TGCGCCAGCAGCCGGATAGGGGGGGCTACCTCCTCCCTCCACTTT. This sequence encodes CASSRIGGATSSLHF.

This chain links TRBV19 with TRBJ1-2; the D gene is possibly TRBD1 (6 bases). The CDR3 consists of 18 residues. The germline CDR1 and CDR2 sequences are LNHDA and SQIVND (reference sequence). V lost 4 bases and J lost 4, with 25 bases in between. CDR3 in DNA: TGTGCCAGTAGTACGGGCCGGGACACTCGAGCCCGGGGCTATGGCTACACCTTC. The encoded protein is CASSTGRDTRARGYGYTF. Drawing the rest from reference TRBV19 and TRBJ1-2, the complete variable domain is DGGITQSPKYLFRKEGQNVTLSCEQNLNHDAMYWYRQDPGQGLRLIYYSQIVNDFQKGDIAEGYSVSREKKESFPLTVTSAQKNPTAFYLCASSTGRDTRARGYGYTFGSGTRLTVV.

The CDR3 sequence is CASSPQGGYNEQFF. CDR3 DNA sequence: TGTGCCAGCAGTCCCCAGGGGGGCTACAATGAGCAGTTCTTC. J is TRBJ2-1 and V is TRBV28, with D maybe TRBD1 (7 bases). Per germline, CDR1 MDHEN and CDR2 SYDVKM. Trimming removed 5 bases from V and 3 bases from J, with 11 bases in between. The CDR3 is 14 amino acids.

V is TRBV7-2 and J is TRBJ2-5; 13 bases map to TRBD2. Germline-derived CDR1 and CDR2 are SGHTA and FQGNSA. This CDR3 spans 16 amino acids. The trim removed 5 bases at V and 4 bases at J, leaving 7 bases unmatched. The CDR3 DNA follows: TGTGCCAGCAGCCAGGGACTAGCGGGGAGGAGAGAGACCCAGTACTTC. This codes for CASSQGLAGRRETQYF.